A selection of T cell receptor beta chains follows, all from one sample in a study of cytomegalovirus exposure and HLA in healthy donors. The table came from immunoSEQ multiplex PCR; TCRdb's copy has only in-frame clones and leaves some out. The sample has around 89,000 clones, about 74% seen once. Sequenced: PBMCs. The receptor set was obtained from a man in his forties in good health and CMV-seronegative. CDR3s include the opening cysteine and the closing phenylalanine or tryptophan. D genes are given only for firm matches. Clone size is stated in some rows and not others, as once, few, many or a class when expanded.

V	size	J	length	D	DNA	CDR3
TRBV5-1	few	TRBJ2-3	14	-	TGCGCCAGCAGCTTGTCTGAGCCCCTTAGTACGCAGTATTTT	CASSLSEPLSTQYF
TRBV9	-	TRBJ2-1	14	-	TGTGCCAGCAGCGGAGCTAGCGCGGGCAATGAGCAGTTCTTC	CASSGASAGNEQFF
TRBV7-2	-	TRBJ2-7	15	TRBD2	TGTGCCAGCAGTCCTCAAGCGGGGGGTGTCGGGGAGCAGTACTTC	CASSPQAGGVGEQYF
TRBV4-2	-	TRBJ2-3	13	-	TGTGCCAGCAGCCAAGATGCGGTAGATACGCAGTATTTT	CASSQDAVDTQYF
TRBV5-1	once	TRBJ2-6	17	TRBD1	TGCGCCAGCAGTCCGACAGGGGGCTTCTCTGGGGCCAACGTCCTGACTTTC	CASSPTGGFSGANVLTF
TRBV4-1	-	TRBJ2-7	15	TRBD1	TGCGCCAGCAGCCAAGACCCGGGACAGGGTTACGAGCAGTACTTC	CASSQDPGQGYEQYF
TRBV18	-	TRBJ1-5	18	TRBD1	TGTGCCAGCTCACCATTTGGGACAGGGGGCCTGAGCAATCAGCCCCAGCATTTT	CASSPFGTGGLSNQPQHF
TRBV6-6	-	TRBJ1-2	15	-	TGTGCCATCAGCCCAGGGGAGCTAGCTAACTATGGCTACACCTTC	CAISPGELANYGYTF
TRBV10-3	once	TRBJ1-1	14	-	TGTGCCATCAAACCCGCGGGAATGAACACTGAAGCTTTCTTT	CAIKPAGMNTEAFF
TRBV5-4	-	TRBJ1-1	15	-	TGTGCCAGCAGCTTGGAGCCAGGGTTGAACACTGAAGCTTTCTTT	CASSLEPGLNTEAFF
TRBV4-1	-	TRBJ2-5	14	TRBD2	TGCGCCAGCACACTCTCTAGCGGGGAAGAGACCCAGTACTTC	CASTLSSGEETQYF
TRBV4-3	-	TRBJ1-6	16	-	TGCGCCAGCAGCCGTATTAGCGGGCGCTATAATTCACCCCTCCACTTT	CASSRISGRYNSPLHF
TRBV27	-	TRBJ2-5	11	-	TGTGCCAGCAGCACTCAAGAGACCCAGTACTTC	CASSTQETQYF
TRBV7-9	-	TRBJ1-6	15	-	TGTGCCAGCAGATCCGGACAGACCTATAATTCACCCCTCCACTTT	CASRSGQTYNSPLHF
TRBV28	-	TRBJ1-6	17	TRBD1	TGTGCCAGCAGTACAGGGGCGAGTTCCTCGCGTAATTCACCCCTCCACTTT	CASSTGASSSRNSPLHF
TRBV6-1	few	TRBJ2-7	16	-	TGTGCCAGCAGTGAATCAGGACAGCAGGGTTCCTACGAGCAGTACTTC	CASSESGQQGSYEQYF
TRBV28	-	TRBJ1-1	14	-	TGTGCCAGCAGTTTGGGCCGGCGTTACACTGAAGCTTTCTTT	CASSLGRRYTEAFF
TRBV4-3	few	TRBJ1-1	15	-	TGCGCCAGCAGCCAAGATGGGGAGTTAAAGACTGAAGCTTTCTTT	CASSQDGELKTEAFF
TRBV7-3	-	TRBJ2-1	15	TRBD2	TGTGCCAGCAGCGCCGGATGGGGGCGGGGGGAGGAGCAGTTCTTC	CASSAGWGRGEEQFF
TRBV27	few	TRBJ2-7	13	-	TGTGCCAGCAGTTTATCGAGTGGTTACGAGCAGTACTTC	CASSLSSGYEQYF
TRBV2	-	TRBJ1-5	12	-	TGTGCCAGCACTTATAGCAATCAGCCCCAGCATTTT	CASTYSNQPQHF
TRBV9	-	TRBJ2-3	15	TRBD1	TGTGCCAGCAGCACCGGGACAGGGGGCACAGATACGCAGTATTTT	CASSTGTGGTDTQYF
TRBV10-3	-	TRBJ1-6	15	TRBD1	TGTGCCATCAGTGAGTTAGGGGGCCGAGGTTCACCCCTCCACTTT	CAISELGGRGSPLHF